This T cell receptor (beta chain) was recorded in a study of blood T cells in healthy people across ages. Unmatched junction bases numbered 9, after V lost 4 bases and J lost 3 bases. The CDR3 is 16 residues long. The V gene's germline CDR1 is SEHNR and CDR2 FQNEAQ (reference sequence). A second PCR of 7 to 11 cycles used a sample-barcoded 5' primer and a J-beta primer mix. TCRdb recomputed calls from the 5' RACE reads with MiXCR, one row per CDR3 protein. The sample lists around 800,000 distinct CDR3 sequences; approximately 24% were seen once. This sample was shared with a second study, whose subject was T cells of mothers and their children.

The specimen was blood. The TCR comes from a boy aged 10-17 years in good health. The genes are TRBV7-9 and TRBJ1-2; 9 bases are a match to TRBD1. The CDR3: CASSSAWDREDYGYTF. The CDR3 nucleotides read TGTGCCAGCAGCTCGGCCTGGGACAGGGAGGACTATGGCTACACCTTC.